Listed below are T cell receptor beta chains from one sample, sequenced in a study of T cells after yellow fever vaccination. In TCRdb, the 5' RACE reads were re-called with MiXCR into one record per CDR3 protein. The table has approximately 610,000 distinct CDR3 sequences, 17% seen once. The sample here was PBMCs, taken around 5 days after the first yellow fever vaccination. These receptors were obtained from a man between 18 and 29 years old who received the YFV17D yellow fever vaccine. Both conserved end residues are part of each CDR3. The D gene is left open where the match is weak. Clone size is given for some rows only: seen once, a few or many times, or a class if the clone is expanded.

j_call clone_size v_call d_call cdr3_nt cdr3_aa
TRBJ2-5 few TRBV29-1 TRBD1 TGCAGCGTTGTAAATCGACAGGGTGCGACCCAGTACTTC CSVVNRQGATQYF
TRBJ2-1 many TRBV11-2 TRBD2 TGTGCCAGCAGCCCGACTAGCGGGGTAAAGGATGAGCAGTTCTTC CASSPTSGVKDEQFF
TRBJ2-7 few TRBV3-1 NA TGTGCCAGCAGCAAGACAGCCACCTACGAGCAGTACTTC CASSKTATYEQYF
TRBJ2-7 many TRBV12-3/TRBV12-4 NA TGTGCCAGCAGTCCCCGTTTCGACGAGCAGTACTTC CASSPRFDEQYF
TRBJ2-1 many TRBV29-1 TRBD2 TGCAGCGTTGAAGCAACTAGCGGGGGGGCGAATGAGCAGTTCTTC CSVEATSGGANEQFF
TRBJ1-2 NA TRBV10-3 NA TGTGCCATCAGTGAGTCTTTAAACTATGGCTACACCTTC CAISESLNYGYTF
TRBJ1-5 NA TRBV6-1 TRBD1 TGTGCCAGCAGGAGGGGGCGTGTAAGCAATCAGCCCCAGCATTTT CASRRGRVSNQPQHF
TRBJ2-2 few TRBV14 NA TGTGCCAGCAGCCTACCCCCTGGCAGGGGGAACACCGGGGAGCTGTTTTTT CASSLPPGRGNTGELFF
TRBJ2-1 NA TRBV6-5 TRBD1 TGTGCCAGCAGTTACGGGACAGGGGATTTCAATGAGCAGTTCTTC CASSYGTGDFNEQFF
TRBJ2-3 few TRBV20-1 NA TGCAGCGCGGTTCACTCCACAGATACGCAGTATTTT CSAVHSTDTQYF
TRBJ1-1 few TRBV18 NA TGTGCCAGCCAGCAAGGGGGCACTGAAGCTTTCTTT CASQQGGTEAFF
TRBJ1-5 NA TRBV12-3/TRBV12-4 TRBD1 TGTGCCAGCAGCCGGACCGGGACAGGGTCGTTTCAGCCCCAGCATTTT CASSRTGTGSFQPQHF